This TCR beta chain was profiled in a study of cytomegalovirus exposure and HLA in healthy donors. The PCR made use of 60 Vbeta and 13 Jbeta primers. Only in-frame clones appear in the TCRdb table, and some are missing; sequencing was by immunoSEQ multiplex PCR. The table lists roughly 140,000 clones, about 74% of them singletons. Sequenced input: PBMCs. The receptor was isolated from a woman between 50 and 59 years old in good health and CMV-seronegative.

CDR3 protein: CASTPGRGGEQYF. In nucleotides, the CDR3 is TGTGCCAGCACCCCGGGGCGGGGTGGGGAGCAGTACTTC. The rearrangement links TRBV6-5 to TRBJ2-7, with D possibly TRBD2 on 6 matching bases. The germline V and J ends were trimmed by 7 bases and 7 bases, with 17 bases remaining between them. The germline gives CDR1 MNHEY, CDR2 SVGAGI. This CDR3 comprises 13 residues.